This T cell receptor beta chain was found in a study of blood T cells in healthy people across ages. Study conclusions and caveats: Higher naive T cell percentage went strongly together with higher TCR beta diversity.

V was clipped by 7 bases and J by 5 bases; unmatched bases: 5. Per the germline V gene, CDR1 is MNHEY and CDR2 is SMNVEV (reference sequence). The CDR3 contains 14 residues. The second PCR ran about 6 to 11 cycles with a sample-barcoded 5' primer and J-beta primers. Template switching added a 12-random-nucleotide identifier to every cDNA molecule. All samples yielded 3 million or more CDR3-containing paired-end reads. MiXCR, applied by TCRdb to the 5' RACE reads, yields one record per CDR3 protein. The sample holds 730,000 or so distinct CDR3 sequences; over 40% are singletons and the top ten take 30%. In its sample, this clonotype was seen a few times. Its antigen remains unknown.

The TCR originated in an elderly man in good health. The sample consisted of blood. V is TRBV27 and J is TRBJ2-3; 11 bases fit TRBD2. The CDR3 sequence: CASKLAGVKDTQYF. In nucleotides, the CDR3 is TGTGCCAGCAAACTAGCGGGAGTGAAAGATACGCAGTATTTT.